This section outlines one T cell receptor (beta chain) sequence together with its context. This clonotype was seen repeatedly, ten times or more. The antigen it recognizes is unknown. No per-base quality is available; no much larger clone lies one base away. The entry originates in a study of neurological immune-mediated disorders (dated 2019 in TCRdb). A note on the overall study: Among the roughly 34 multiple sclerosis patients, relapsing-remitting MS was present in 31 and secondary progressive MS was present in 3. Using UMI-based sequencing, the study compared peripheral blood TCR-beta repertoires from patients with HTLV-I-associated myelopathy (HAM/TSP), patients with multiple sclerosis, and healthy controls. Longitudinal samples, technical triplicates and paired sorted CD4+ and CD8+ T-cell subsets, alongside PBMC samples, were included among the 106 TCR-beta libraries. The cohort included about 66 subjects: approximately 15 with HAM/TSP, about 34 with multiple sclerosis, and roughly 20 healthy controls.

The research as a whole found: TCR clonal expansion was greatest in HAM/TSP patients and smallest in MS patients, who ranked below even healthy controls. The MS cluster was not associated with any clinical or MRI features, and the authors stated that larger cohorts are needed. No identical CDR3 amino acid sequences were shared among expanded clones across subjects, suggesting private TCR-beta repertoires in all groups. Phylogenetic analysis grouped repertoires from 18 of 34 MS patients into a cluster of related CDR3 sequences, suggesting a possible repertoire-level signature.

Including the terminal cysteine and phenylalanine, the CDR3 comprises 13 residues. Only the CDR3 region is kept as DNA, spanning 39 bases read in frame from base 1. V lost 6 bases and J lost 2 bases; the stretch between them is 10 bases long. CDR1 and CDR2 (MDHEN, SYDVKM) derive from the germline V gene. Unsorted PBMC libraries were generated from 2 million PBMCs stored in RNAlater at -80 °C until RNA extraction. Multiple sclerosis patients were enrolled in a US clinical protocol evaluating disease progression by magnetic resonance imaging. Peripheral blood was subjected to Ficoll-Hypaque density gradient centrifugation to isolate PBMCs, which were then cryopreserved in liquid nitrogen. cDNA was synthesized by template-switch 5'RACE using a primer carrying a 10-nucleotide random unique molecular identifier by which each TCR transcript was tagged. Over 200 million TCR-beta sequences, covering 15-18 subjects, were produced in each sequencing run. The RNeasy kit was used for extraction of total RNA. The KAPA Real-time Library Amplification kit was used to amplify TCR-beta VDJ regions with primers for the TCR constant region and the 5'RACE anchor. Sample indexes and Illumina adaptors were added in a first PCR, after which library yield was increased in a second PCR. After Ampure bead purification, the roughly 650 bp TCR product was size-selected on a 2% E-gel SizeSelection system. Before pooling, libraries had their quality checked on a Bioanalyzer, their concentration measured with Qubit, and their quantity determined with the Kapa Library Quantification kit. Paired-end 2 x 150 bp sequencing of the libraries was performed on an Illumina HiSeq 2500. To increase sequence diversity, about 25-31% phiX was spiked into each library pool. The paper's processing steps were these. Quality-filtered reads were processed with the UMI-based MiGEC pipeline, which removed over 75% of raw TCR sequences during error correction. VDJ genes were aligned to IMGT germline references, and each clonotype was defined by a unique CDR3 amino acid sequence together with V-J genes. Clonal expansion, Shannon diversity and CDR3 relatedness were evaluated with VDJtools (CalcPairwiseDistances, ClusterSamples), while phylogenetic trees were built in CLCbio workbench. Using coefficient-of-variation modelling across technical triplicates, the study counted a clone as expanded if it had at least 8 unique UMIs. TCRdb reprocessed the public reads (quality trimming at Q25 with fastp, clone calling with MiXCR) and kept in-frame beta chains. Rows merge per CDR3 protein into single entries with the most common DNA and genes. It is TCRdb's table, rather than the study itself, that gives the V and J calls and clone size. For this sample there are about 120,000 distinct CDR3 sequences; 3.2% appear just once. The ten largest clones take up 1.3% of the sample.

The sequence links TRBV28 to TRBJ1-2; matching of 6 bases hints at TRBD1 as the D gene. The specimen sequenced was PBMCs. This receptor was obtained from a young woman with multiple sclerosis. The CDR3: CASRSRGNYGYTF. The sequenced DNA is TGTGCCAGCAGATCCAGGGGAAACTATGGCTACACCTTC.